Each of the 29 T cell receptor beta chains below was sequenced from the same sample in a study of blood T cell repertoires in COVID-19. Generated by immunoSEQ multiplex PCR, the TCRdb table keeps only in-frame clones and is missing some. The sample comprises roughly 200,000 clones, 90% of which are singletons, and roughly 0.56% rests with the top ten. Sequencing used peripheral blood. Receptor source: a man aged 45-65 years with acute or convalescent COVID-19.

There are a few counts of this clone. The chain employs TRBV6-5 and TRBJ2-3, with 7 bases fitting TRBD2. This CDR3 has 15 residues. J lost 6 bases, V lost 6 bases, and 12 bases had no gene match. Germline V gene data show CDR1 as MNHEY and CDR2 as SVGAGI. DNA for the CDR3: TGTGCCAGCAGCCAGACTAGCCCTGCCTCGGATACGCAGTATTTT. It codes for CASSQTSPASDTQYF.

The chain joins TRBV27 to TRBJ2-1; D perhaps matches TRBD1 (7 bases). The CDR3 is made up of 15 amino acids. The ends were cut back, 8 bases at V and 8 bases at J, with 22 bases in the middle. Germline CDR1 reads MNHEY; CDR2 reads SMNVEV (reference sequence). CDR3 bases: TGTGCCAGCGGACGGATCCGACAGGGCGGGGATGAGCAGTTCTTC. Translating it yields CASGRIRQGGDEQFF.

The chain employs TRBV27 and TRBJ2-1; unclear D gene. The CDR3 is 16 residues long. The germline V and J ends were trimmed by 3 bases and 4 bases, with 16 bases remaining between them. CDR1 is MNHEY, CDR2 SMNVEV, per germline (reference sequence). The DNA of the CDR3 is TGTGCCAGCAGTTTCCCCCCGAGAAACGGGTACAATGAGCAGTTCTTC. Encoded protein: CASSFPPRNGYNEQFF.

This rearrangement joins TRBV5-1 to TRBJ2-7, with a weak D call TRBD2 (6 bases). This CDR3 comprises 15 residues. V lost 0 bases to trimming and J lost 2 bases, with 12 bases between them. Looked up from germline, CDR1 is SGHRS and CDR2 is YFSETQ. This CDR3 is CASSLEVAATYEQYF. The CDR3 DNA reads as TGCGCCAGCAGCTTGGAGGTAGCGGCAACCTACGAGCAGTACTTC.

CDR3 DNA: TGTGCCAGCAGCCCCGGACTCCTCTATGGCTACACCTTC. Its translation is CASSPGLLYGYTF. The rearrangement uses TRBV3-1 (or the pseudogene TRBV3-2) and TRBJ1-2; no definite D call. The CDR3 spans 13 residues. The V and J ends lost 4 bases and 4 bases respectively, with 10 bases between them. CDR1 is LGHDT and CDR2 is YNNKEL in the germline V gene (reference sequence).

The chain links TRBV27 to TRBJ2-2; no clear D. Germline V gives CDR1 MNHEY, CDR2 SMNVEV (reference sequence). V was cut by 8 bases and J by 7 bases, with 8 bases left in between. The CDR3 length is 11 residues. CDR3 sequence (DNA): TGTGCCAGCCACAACCTCGGGGAGCTGTTTTTT. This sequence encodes CASHNLGELFF.

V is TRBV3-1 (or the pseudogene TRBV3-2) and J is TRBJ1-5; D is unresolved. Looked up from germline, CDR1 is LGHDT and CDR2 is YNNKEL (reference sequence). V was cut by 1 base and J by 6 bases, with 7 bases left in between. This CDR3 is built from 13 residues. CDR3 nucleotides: TGTGCCAGCAGCCAAGGTTCGGGTCAGCCCCAGCATTTT. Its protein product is CASSQGSGQPQHF.

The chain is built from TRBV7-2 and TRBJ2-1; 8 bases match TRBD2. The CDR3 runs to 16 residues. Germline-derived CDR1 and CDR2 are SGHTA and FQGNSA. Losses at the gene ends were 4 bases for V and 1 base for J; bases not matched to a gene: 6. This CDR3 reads CASSSGLAVSYNEQFF. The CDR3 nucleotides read TGTGCCAGCAGCTCAGGACTAGCCGTTTCCTACAATGAGCAGTTCTTC.

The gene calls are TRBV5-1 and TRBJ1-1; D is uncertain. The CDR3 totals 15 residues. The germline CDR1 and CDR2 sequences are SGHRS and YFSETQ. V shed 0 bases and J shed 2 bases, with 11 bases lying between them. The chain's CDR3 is CASSLGGPLNTEAFF. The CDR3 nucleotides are TGCGCCAGCAGCTTGGGAGGTCCCTTAAACACTGAAGCTTTCTTT.

The CDR3 region is CASSFASGSMNEQFF. For the CDR3, the DNA is TGTGCCAGCAGCTTTGCCAGCGGGAGTATGAATGAGCAGTTCTTC. V is TRBV5-4 and J is TRBJ2-1; 8 bases match TRBD2. Germline CDR1 is SGHNT and CDR2 is YYREEE (reference sequence). This CDR3 comprises 15 residues. V shed 2 bases and J 7 bases; nucleotides not matched to a gene: 8. Complete variable domain (other parts from reference TRBV5-4 and TRBJ2-1): ETGVTQSPTHLIKTRGQQVTLRCSSQSGHNTVSWYQQALGQGPQFIFQYYREEENGRGNFPPRFSGLQFPNYSSELNVNALELDDSALYLCASSFASGSMNEQFFGPGTRLTVL.

For the CDR3, the DNA is TGTGCCAGCAGTGACCCAGGGGGCTACCAGTACTTC. Its translation is CASSDPGGYQYF. The gene calls are TRBV6-1 and TRBJ2-4, with TRBD1 matching over 8 bases. This CDR3 has 12 residues. The germline CDR1 and CDR2 sequences are MNHNS and SASEGT. The trim removed 3 bases at V and 13 bases at J, leaving 5 bases unmatched.

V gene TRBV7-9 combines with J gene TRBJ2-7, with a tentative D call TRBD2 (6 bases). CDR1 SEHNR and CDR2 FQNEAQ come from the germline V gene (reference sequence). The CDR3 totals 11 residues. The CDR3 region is CASSLLGLNEV. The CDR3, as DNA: TGTGCCAGCAGCTTACTGGGACTGAATGAAGTC.

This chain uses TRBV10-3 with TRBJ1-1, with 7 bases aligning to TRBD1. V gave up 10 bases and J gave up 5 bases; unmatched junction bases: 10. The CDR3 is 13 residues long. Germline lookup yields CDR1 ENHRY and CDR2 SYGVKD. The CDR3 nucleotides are TGTGCCACAAACGACAGGGTGGAGACTGAAGCTTTCTTT. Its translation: CATNDRVETEAFF.

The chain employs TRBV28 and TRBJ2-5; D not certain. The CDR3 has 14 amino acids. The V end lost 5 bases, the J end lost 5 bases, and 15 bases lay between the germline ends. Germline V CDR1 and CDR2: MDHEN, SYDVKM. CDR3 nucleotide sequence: TGTGCCAGCAGTCCCCCCGAGGCGGCGGAGACCCAGTACTTC. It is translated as CASSPPEAAETQYF.

DNA of the CDR3: TGTGCCAGCAGTTTGAGTGCTCTCGAGACTGAAGCTTTCTTT. Its protein is CASSLSALETEAFF. The chain has TRBV28 and TRBJ1-1; the D is unclear. V was trimmed by 3 bases and J by 5 bases, leaving 13 bases between them. Germline V gives CDR1 MDHEN, CDR2 SYDVKM. The CDR3 is 14 amino acids.

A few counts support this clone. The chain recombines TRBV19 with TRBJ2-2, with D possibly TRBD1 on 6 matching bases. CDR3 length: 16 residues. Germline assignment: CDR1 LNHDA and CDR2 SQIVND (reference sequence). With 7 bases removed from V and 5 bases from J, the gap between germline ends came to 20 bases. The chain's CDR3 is CASTPTWVQGTGELFF. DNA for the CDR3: TGTGCCAGTACCCCTACTTGGGTCCAGGGGACCGGGGAGCTGTTTTTT.

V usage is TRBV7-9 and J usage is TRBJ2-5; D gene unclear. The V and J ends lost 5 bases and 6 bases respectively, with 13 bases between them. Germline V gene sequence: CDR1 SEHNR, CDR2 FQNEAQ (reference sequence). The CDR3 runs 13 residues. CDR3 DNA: TGTGCCAGCAGCCTCGCGCTAGTACAGACCCAGTACTTC. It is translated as CASSLALVQTQYF.

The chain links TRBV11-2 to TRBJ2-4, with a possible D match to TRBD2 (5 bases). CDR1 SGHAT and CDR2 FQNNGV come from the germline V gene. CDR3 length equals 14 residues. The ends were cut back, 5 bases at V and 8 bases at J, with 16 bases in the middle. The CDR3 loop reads CASSPGKGFDIQYF. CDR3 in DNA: TGTGCCAGCAGCCCGGGGAAGGGATTTGACATTCAGTACTTC.

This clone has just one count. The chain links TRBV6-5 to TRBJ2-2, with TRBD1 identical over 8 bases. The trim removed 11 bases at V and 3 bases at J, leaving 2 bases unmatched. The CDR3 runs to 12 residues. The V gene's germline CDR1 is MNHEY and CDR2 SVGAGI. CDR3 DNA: TGTGCCTCAGGGGGCCACACCGGGGAGCTGTTTTTT. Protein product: CASGGHTGELFF.

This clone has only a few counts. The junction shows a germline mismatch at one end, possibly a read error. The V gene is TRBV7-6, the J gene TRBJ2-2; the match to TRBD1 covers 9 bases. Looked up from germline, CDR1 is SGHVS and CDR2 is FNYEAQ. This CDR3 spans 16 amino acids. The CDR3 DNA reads TGTGCCAGCAGCGTAGCATGGACAGGGGTCACCGGGGAGCTGTTTTTT. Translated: CASSVAWTGVTGELFF. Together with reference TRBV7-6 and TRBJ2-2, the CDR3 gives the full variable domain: GAGVSQSPRYKVTKRGQDVALRCDPISGHVSLYWYRQALGQGPEFLTYFNYEAQQDKSGLPNDRFSAERPEGSISTLTIQRTEQRDSAMYRCASSVAWTGVTGELFFGEGSRLTVL.

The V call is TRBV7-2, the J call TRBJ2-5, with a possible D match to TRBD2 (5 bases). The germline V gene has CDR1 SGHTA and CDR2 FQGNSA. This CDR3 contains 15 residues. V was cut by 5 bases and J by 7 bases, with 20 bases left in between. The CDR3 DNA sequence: TGTGCCAGCAGCGCCCTAGCTGCGGGTACTTGGACCCAGTACTTC. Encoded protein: CASSALAAGTWTQYF.

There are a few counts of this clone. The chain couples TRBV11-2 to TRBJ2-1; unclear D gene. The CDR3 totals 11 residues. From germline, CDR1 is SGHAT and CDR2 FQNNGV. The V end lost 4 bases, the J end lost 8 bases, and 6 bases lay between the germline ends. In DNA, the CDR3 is TGTGCCAGCAGCTCCATCCATGAGCAGTTCTTC. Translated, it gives CASSSIHEQFF.

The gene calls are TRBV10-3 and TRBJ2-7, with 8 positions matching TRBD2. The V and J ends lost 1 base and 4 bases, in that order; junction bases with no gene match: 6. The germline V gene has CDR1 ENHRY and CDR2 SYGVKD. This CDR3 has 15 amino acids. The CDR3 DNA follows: TGTGCCATCAGTGAGTTACGGGGGGGCCCTTACGAGCAGTACTTC. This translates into CAISELRGGPYEQYF.

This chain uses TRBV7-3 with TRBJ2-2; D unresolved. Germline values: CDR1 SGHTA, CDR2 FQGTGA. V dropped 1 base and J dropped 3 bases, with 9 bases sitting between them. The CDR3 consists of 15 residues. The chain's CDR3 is CASSLSGGHTGELFF. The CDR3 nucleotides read TGTGCCAGCAGCTTAAGCGGCGGTCACACCGGGGAGCTGTTTTTT.

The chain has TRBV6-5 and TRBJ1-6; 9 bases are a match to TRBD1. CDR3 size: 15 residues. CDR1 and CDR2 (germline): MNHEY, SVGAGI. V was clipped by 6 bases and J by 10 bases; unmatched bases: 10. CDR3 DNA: TGTGCCAGCAGCGCCGGACAGGGGACAAGGTCACCCCTCCACTTT. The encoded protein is CASSAGQGTRSPLHF.

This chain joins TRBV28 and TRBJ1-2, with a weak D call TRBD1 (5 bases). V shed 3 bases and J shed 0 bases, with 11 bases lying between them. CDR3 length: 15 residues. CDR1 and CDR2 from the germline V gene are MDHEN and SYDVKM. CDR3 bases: TGTGCCAGCAGTTTCCAGGGTACTCCTAACTATGGCTACACCTTC. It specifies CASSFQGTPNYGYTF.

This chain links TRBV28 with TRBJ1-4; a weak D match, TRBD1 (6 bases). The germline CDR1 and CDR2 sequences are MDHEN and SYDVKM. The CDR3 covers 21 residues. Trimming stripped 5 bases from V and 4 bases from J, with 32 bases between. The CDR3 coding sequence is TGTGCCAGCAGTGAGAGTCCAACAGGGATTTATCATCCGCTTGGTAATGAAAAACTGTTTTTT. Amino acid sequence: CASSESPTGIYHPLGNEKLFF.

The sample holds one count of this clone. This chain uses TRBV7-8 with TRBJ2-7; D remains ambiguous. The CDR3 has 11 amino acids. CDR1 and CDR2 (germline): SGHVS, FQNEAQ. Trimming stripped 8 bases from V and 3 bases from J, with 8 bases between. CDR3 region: CASAGNYEQYF. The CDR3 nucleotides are TGTGCCAGCGCAGGAAACTACGAGCAGTACTTC.

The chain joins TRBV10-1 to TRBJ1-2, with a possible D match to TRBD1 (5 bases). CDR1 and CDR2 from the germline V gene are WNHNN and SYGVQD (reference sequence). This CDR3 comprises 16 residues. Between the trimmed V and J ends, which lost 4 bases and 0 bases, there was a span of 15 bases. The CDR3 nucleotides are TGCGCCAGCAGTGCCCAGGGTAGGTGGCCTAACTATGGCTACACCTTC. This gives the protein CASSAQGRWPNYGYTF.